The entry that follows covers one TCR beta chain sequence. Its antigen is unknown. The record originates from a study of CD8 T cells in ankylosing spondylitis. General study points: Fewer than ten highly homologous variants made up a TCR beta motif, and this motif appeared characteristic of ankylosing spondylitis blood. Reportedly, matched ankylosing spondylitis synovial fluid was significantly enriched for disease-linked clones.

TCRdb processed the 5' RACE reads anew with MiXCR; each CDR3 protein has one entry. The data show about 330,000 distinct CDR3 sequences, 7% to 9% seen once. This clonotype originated in a male donor with ankylosing spondylitis. The sequenced sample consisted of blood, either unsorted or a sorted T cell fraction (not recorded which).

The CDR3 bases are TGCAGTGCTCCCCCTGATCGCCCTGCCTATGGCTACACCTTC. Translation: CSAPPDRPAYGYTF. The rearrangement links TRBV20-1 to TRBJ1-2; D is undetermined. The CDR3 consists of 14 residues. Germline CDR1 and CDR2: DFQATT and SNEGSKA (reference sequence). V gave up 5 bases and J gave up 4 bases, with 17 bases separating them.